A single sample is the source of the 25 T cell receptor beta chains below, sequenced in a study of blood T cell repertoires in COVID-19. TCRdb keeps only in-frame clones here, not all; method: immunoSEQ multiplex PCR. The table records nearly 70,000 clones, around 90% of them present only once. Sequenced material: peripheral blood. The receptors come from a man aged 40-49 years with COVID-19, enrolled during active disease.

This clone was counted a single time. The chain is built from TRBV19 and TRBJ1-6; 7 bases agree with TRBD1. This CDR3 is built from 14 residues. Germline V gene sequence: CDR1 LNHDA, CDR2 SQIVND (reference sequence). J lost 7 bases, V lost 3 bases, and 3 bases had no gene match. The CDR3 protein is CASSIETGNSPLHF. CDR3 nucleotide sequence: TGTGCCAGTAGTATCGAGACAGGGAATTCACCCCTCCACTTT.

The V gene is TRBV24-1, the J gene TRBJ1-4, with D possibly TRBD1 on 5 matching bases. The CDR3 totals 11 residues. Trimming shortened V by 9 bases and J by 12 bases, and 13 bases separated the two germline ends. The germline gives CDR1 KGHDR, CDR2 SFDVKD. The chain's CDR3 is CATLTTGELFF. CDR3 nucleotide sequence: TGTGCCACCTTAACCACGGGGGAACTGTTTTTT.

The rearrangement uses TRBV28 and TRBJ2-7, with 9 bases identical to TRBD1. Germline loops: CDR1 MDHEN, CDR2 SYDVKM. This CDR3 is 13 amino acids long. Trimming took 7 bases from V and 3 from J; bases not matched to a gene: 4. CDR3 sequence reads: CASKVTGGYEQYF. The DNA of the CDR3 is TGTGCCAGCAAAGTGACAGGGGGCTACGAGCAGTACTTC.

V usage is TRBV30 and J usage is TRBJ1-2; TRBD1 aligns across 7 bases. The germline gives CDR1 GTSNPN, CDR2 SVGIG (reference sequence). J gave up 3 bases and V 4 bases, and 5 bases lay outside the gene matches. The length of the CDR3 is 13 residues. The CDR3 sequence: CAWTYGTDYGYTF. As DNA, the CDR3 is TGTGCCTGGACTTACGGGACAGACTATGGCTACACCTTC.

The rearrangement links TRBV11-1 to TRBJ1-1, with D tentatively TRBD1 (6 bases). CDR1 and CDR2 (germline): SGHAT, FQDESV (reference sequence). V lost 4 bases and J lost 5, with 17 bases in between. This CDR3 is built from 15 residues. In nucleotides, the CDR3 is TGTGCCAGCAGCTACGGACAGCCTCTAGGGACTGAAGCTTTCTTT. This translates into CASSYGQPLGTEAFF.

V and J are TRBV6-1 and TRBJ2-5; D is unclear. Trimming stripped 3 bases from V and 7 bases from J, with 6 bases between. The length of the CDR3 is 11 residues. Germline V gene data show CDR1 as MNHNS and CDR2 as SASEGT. The CDR3 nucleotides read TGTGCCAGCAGTGACACTGGGACCCAGTACTTC. This translates into CASSDTGTQYF.

The chain combines TRBV5-4 with TRBJ1-2; 8 bases map to TRBD1. Losses at the gene ends were 6 bases for V and 3 bases for J; bases not matched to a gene: 10. CDR1 is SGHNT, CDR2 YYREEE, per germline (reference sequence). This CDR3 comprises 15 residues. The CDR3 sequence: CASTSGTGSYYGYTF. The CDR3 nucleotides read TGTGCCAGCACCTCCGGGACAGGCTCTTACTATGGCTACACCTTC.

The genes are TRBV18 and TRBJ1-5; TRBD1 agrees at 9 bases. CDR3 length equals 14 residues. V dropped 6 bases and J dropped 6; count of bases not matched to a gene: 6. Germline CDR1 and CDR2: KGHSH and LQKENI. CDR3 residues: CASSPGTGSQPQHF. Written as DNA, the CDR3 is TGTGCCAGCTCCCCAGGGACAGGGAGTCAGCCCCAGCATTTT. Combining the CDR3 with reference TRBV18 and TRBJ1-5 gives the whole variable domain NAGVMQNPRHLVRRRGQEARLRCSPMKGHSHVYWYRQLPEEGLKFMVYLQKENIIDESGMPKERFSAEFPKEGPSILRIQQVVRGDSAAYFCASSPGTGSQPQHFGDGTRLSIL.

This chain links TRBV3-1 (or the pseudogene TRBV3-2) with TRBJ2-3; 13 bases are shared with TRBD2. Germline lookup yields CDR1 LGHDT and CDR2 YNNKEL (reference sequence). V lost 4 bases and J lost 2; bases outside the gene matches: 3. CDR3 length: 16 amino acids. The CDR3 reads CASSRGLAGNTDTQYF. The CDR3 DNA is TGTGCCAGCAGCCGGGGACTAGCGGGGAACACAGATACGCAGTATTTT.

The chain joins TRBV28 to TRBJ1-5; 8 bases map to TRBD1. Trimming took 4 bases from V and 8 from J; bases not matched to a gene: 10. CDR1 and CDR2 (germline): MDHEN, SYDVKM. The CDR3 totals 15 residues. The CDR3 reads CASSSPGQAVEPQHF. The DNA for the CDR3 is TGTGCCAGCAGTTCTCCGGGACAGGCGGTAGAGCCCCAGCATTTT.

This chain joins TRBV7-9 and TRBJ2-2; the match to TRBD2 covers 12 bases. The J segment lost 6 bases and the V segment lost 5 bases, leaving 7 bases of the junction unmatched. Per the germline V gene, CDR1 is SEHNR and CDR2 is FQNEAQ (reference sequence). This CDR3 comprises 16 residues. The DNA for the CDR3 is TGTGCCAGCAGCCCAACCCTAGCGGGGGGGCCCGGGGAGCTGTTTTTT. This sequence encodes CASSPTLAGGPGELFF.

The J gene is TRBJ1-3, the V gene TRBV12-3 or TRBV12-4, with D possibly matching TRBD1 (5 bases). The CDR3 has 13 residues. V lost 4 bases and J 4 bases, leaving 8 bases between the germline ends. The CDR3 spells CASSYKGGNTIYF. In nucleotides, the CDR3 is TGTGCCAGCAGTTATAAGGGGGGAAACACCATATATTTT.

V and J are TRBV6-2 or TRBV6-3 and TRBJ2-1, with D maybe TRBD2 (5 bases). Trimming removed 2 bases from V and 2 bases from J, with 10 bases in between. CDR3 length: 15 amino acids. Germline V lookup: CDR1 MNHEY, CDR2 SVGEGT. Here the CDR3 DNA reads TGTGCCAGCAGTTACGCCGGGGTGGCCTACAATGAGCAGTTCTTC. Translating it yields CASSYAGVAYNEQFF.

Only one count was recorded for this clone. V and J are TRBV6-5 and TRBJ1-4; weak D call: TRBD1 (5 bases). The CDR3 covers 16 residues. In germline, CDR1 is MNHEY, CDR2 SVGAGI. Trimming pared 0 bases from V and 3 bases from J, leaving 11 bases between. The CDR3 nucleotides read TGTGCCAGCAGTTACTCAGGCAGGGCACCTAATGAAAAACTGTTTTTT. This sequence encodes CASSYSGRAPNEKLFF.

The rearrangement links TRBV5-1 to TRBJ2-5; TRBD1 is a possible D gene (6 bases). In germline, CDR1 is SGHRS, CDR2 YFSETQ. The CDR3 loop spans 15 amino acids. Deletions cut 4 bases from V and 1 base from J, with 14 bases between. For the CDR3, the DNA is TGCGCCAGCAGCCAATTGAACAGGGTCCAAGAGACCCAGTACTTC. Its translation: CASSQLNRVQETQYF.

V and J are TRBV28 and TRBJ1-4, with 9 bases fitting TRBD1. Germline lookup yields CDR1 MDHEN and CDR2 SYDVKM. V was clipped by 5 bases and J by 5 bases; unmatched bases: 3. This CDR3 contains 14 residues. Here the CDR3 reads CASSTTGGNEKLFF. CDR3 nucleotides: TGTGCCAGCAGTACAACAGGGGGCAATGAAAAACTGTTTTTT.

The V gene is TRBV3-1 (or the pseudogene TRBV3-2), the J gene TRBJ2-2; possible D gene TRBD1, 6 bases. Trimming left V 4 bases short and J 0 bases short, with 12 bases between. This CDR3 comprises 16 residues. Germline-derived CDR1 and CDR2 are LGHDT and YNNKEL (reference sequence). CDR3 DNA: TGTGCCAGCAGCCGAACCGGGACAACGAACACCGGGGAGCTGTTTTTT. As protein: CASSRTGTTNTGELFF.

The chain recombines TRBV11-3 with TRBJ1-1; the match to TRBD1 covers 7 bases. The V and J ends lost 1 base and 7 bases, in that order; junction bases with no gene match: 3. This CDR3 has 13 residues. Germline CDR1 reads SGHNT; CDR2 reads YENEEA. Here the CDR3 reads CASSLGGTDEAFF. CDR3 nucleotides: TGTGCCAGCAGCTTAGGTGGGACAGATGAAGCTTTCTTT.

V usage is TRBV2 and J usage is TRBJ2-5; 8 bases agree with TRBD1. The CDR3 contains 13 residues. With V trimmed by 6 bases and J by 5 bases, 5 bases remained unmatched. CDR1 SNHLY and CDR2 FYNNEI come from the germline V gene. CDR3 amino acids: CASSVDRVETQYF. The CDR3 nucleotides read TGTGCCAGCAGCGTGGACAGGGTGGAGACCCAGTACTTC.

This clone was detected only a few times. The rearrangement links TRBV5-1 to TRBJ2-1; maybe TRBD2 (6 bases). V gave up 4 bases and J gave up 14 bases, with 16 bases separating them. CDR1 and CDR2 (germline): SGHRS, YFSETQ. This CDR3 contains 12 residues. The DNA of the CDR3 is TGCGCCAGCAGCCCCGGTAGTAGCGGCGAGTTCTTC. Its protein product is CASSPGSSGEFF.

V gene TRBV6-6 combines with J gene TRBJ2-3, with D hard to call. The CDR3 length is 13 residues. V lost 8 bases, J lost 1 base, and 10 bases lay in between. Germline CDR1 and CDR2: MNHNY and SVGAGI (reference sequence). CDR3 in amino acids: CASSLAGTDTQYF. CDR3 bases: TGTGCCAGCTCGCTGGCCGGCACAGATACGCAGTATTTT.

The J gene is TRBJ1-1, the V gene TRBV27; TRBD1 agrees at 9 bases. CDR1 and CDR2 from the germline V gene are MNHEY and SMNVEV (reference sequence). Trimming cost V 6 bases and J 0 bases; bases outside gene matches: 20. The CDR3 is made up of 20 amino acids. The CDR3 nucleotides are TGTGCCAGCAGCCACATGAAACAGACAGGGGGTTTGATGGTGAACACTGAAGCTTTCTTT. Protein: CASSHMKQTGGLMVNTEAFF.

The chain links TRBV5-1 to TRBJ1-2; 7 bases line up with TRBD1. Germline V lookup: CDR1 SGHRS, CDR2 YFSETQ. The CDR3 extends over 17 amino acids. J gave up 3 bases and V 1 base, and 12 bases lay outside the gene matches. DNA of the CDR3: TGCGCCAGCAGCTTGACGATACAGGGGCCCCCTTACTATGGCTACACCTTC. This sequence encodes CASSLTIQGPPYYGYTF. Full variable domain (remainder filled in from reference TRBV5-1 and TRBJ1-2): KAGVTQTPRYLIKTRGQQVTLSCSPISGHRSVSWYQQTPGQGLQFLFEYFSETQRNKGNFPGRFSGRQFSNSRSEMNVSTLELGDSALYLCASSLTIQGPPYYGYTFGSGTRLTVV.

This clone was seen a handful of times. The V call is TRBV3-1 (or the pseudogene TRBV3-2), the J call TRBJ2-3, with 12 bases lining up with TRBD1. Germline trimming cut 7 bases from V and 2 bases from J; bases unmatched to any gene: 4. The CDR3 is 15 residues long. Germline CDR1 and CDR2: LGHDT and YNNKEL (reference sequence). The CDR3 region has the DNA TGTGCCAGCACCACGGGACAGGGGGCCACAGATACGCAGTATTTT. It codes for CASTTGQGATDTQYF.

The chain couples TRBV5-1 to TRBJ2-3; weak D call: TRBD2 (6 bases). The V and J ends lost 0 bases and 2 bases respectively, with 13 bases between them. The CDR3 length is 16 residues. Germline CDR1 is SGHRS and CDR2 is YFSETQ. DNA of the CDR3: TGCGCCAGCAGCTTGGGTGTAGGGGAGGTCACAGATACGCAGTATTTT. It translates to CASSLGVGEVTDTQYF.